This T cell receptor beta chain derives from a study of spatial heterogeneity in lung cancer. This clonotype was seen repeatedly, ten times or more. Its cognate antigen is unknown. A library prepared for alpha chains yielded this beta chain as an off-target read; its size is of little meaning. On each TCR cDNA molecule, a unique molecular identifier was present. TCRdb passed the 5' RACE reads through MiXCR, listing each CDR3 protein once. The repertoire holds about 6,500 distinct CDR3 sequences, with about 12% as singletons. As for time point: sample taken at primary tumor resection. Donation came from 70 or so patients with untreated early-stage non-small cell lung cancer. Study conclusions and caveats: As ubiquitous and regional nonsynonymous mutations varied, counts of ubiquitous and regional expanded TCRs tracked them, respectively. The number of expanded tumor alpha and beta chains correlated with mutation number.

CDR1 and CDR2 (germline): MDHEN, SYDVKM. Trimming at V came to 2 bases and at J to 3 bases, leaving 14 bases not matched to a gene. The CDR3 runs to 19 residues. The sample here was lung tumor tissue, taken at surgery. The sequence came from a male donor with early-stage non-small cell lung cancer. The V call is TRBV28, the J call TRBJ2-7, with TRBD2 matching over 12 bases. CDR3 bases: TGTGCCAGCAGTTTAAGGGGGGGCCGGACTAGCGGGACCATCTACGAGCAGTACTTC. Translating gives CASSLRGGRTSGTIYEQYF.